The text below deals with one TCR beta chain. Its target is not known. The sample originates from a study of read filtering for tumor transcriptome and immune sequencing. Study-wide background: Revised staging placed eight or nine patients in R-ISS I, roughly 16 in II, roughly 7 in III. Whole-transcriptome libraries were prepared after DNase treatment. Regarding the study as a whole: IR-seq and RNA-seq agreed better without single-read clonotypes.

From approximately 400 ng of RNA, a library with molecular barcoded alpha/delta and beta/gamma adaptors was made. TCRdb reprocessed the reads with MiXCR, giving one entry per CDR3 protein. The repertoire has 75,000 to 95,000 distinct CDR3 sequences, 20% to 25% of them found once; the top ten carry about an eighth. Germline V gives CDR1 LNHDA, CDR2 SQIVND (reference sequence). The CDR3 has 15 amino acids. Trimming took off 4 bases at V and 3 bases at J, with 13 bases between the two ends. V gene TRBV19 combines with J gene TRBJ1-5, with D uncertain. This TCR derives from a donor over 35 with multiple myeloma. The sequenced sample was a population of CD138-negative cells sorted from bone marrow. The CDR3 sequence is CASSSGRQINQPQHF. The CDR3 bases are TGTGCCAGTAGTAGCGGTCGTCAGATCAATCAGCCCCAGCATTTT. The full variable domain, with the rest looked up from reference TRBV19 and TRBJ1-5, is DGGITQSPKYLFRKEGQNVTLSCEQNLNHDAMYWYRQDPGQGLRLIYYSQIVNDFQKGDIAEGYSVSREKKESFPLTVTSAQKNPTAFYLCASSSGRQINQPQHFGDGTRLSIL.